This T cell receptor beta chain came from a study of T cells in Graves' hyperthyroidism and ophthalmopathy. RNA transcripts served as the template for amplifying TCR beta CDR3 regions. A set of HTBI primers served as the primers for a first-round RT-PCR of the TCR CDR3. TCRdb re-called the multiplex PCR reads with MiXCR, one entry per CDR3 protein. The data contain about half a million distinct CDR3 sequences, approximately 20% of them singletons. The trim removed 3 bases at V and 6 bases at J, leaving 3 bases unmatched. Germline assignment: CDR1 LNHDA and CDR2 SQIVND (reference sequence). The CDR3 has 13 residues. This clonotype has a handful of counts. Its antigen is still unknown. Active moderate-to-severe ophthalmopathy, Clinical Activity Score at least 3, NOSPECS at least 4, under 3 months' duration. General observations from the study: Most expanded thyroid clonotypes above 0.001 also appeared in blood.

The source material was blood. This clonotype originated in a man aged 35-49 years with Graves' ophthalmopathy. This sequence joins TRBV19 and TRBJ1-2; 8 bases match TRBD1. The CDR3 DNA sequence: TGTGCCAGTAGTATTCAGGGGGCGAATGGCTACACCTTC. Amino acid sequence: CASSIQGANGYTF.